A single sample is the source of the 7 T cell receptor beta chains below, sequenced in a study of T cell repertoires in cytomegalovirus infection. TCRdb re-analysed the reads in MiXCR, keeping a single row per CDR3 protein. The sample has about 160,000 distinct CDR3 sequences, about a fifth seen once. These receptors' targets are unknown. This sample comprised CD8+ T cells from cultured PBMCs, obtained from culture after CMV antigen stimulation. The receptors were sampled from a human donor in good health (CMV status not recorded). Some clones in this sample may be carry-over from other donors' samples.

The table lists this clonotype with a few counts. The J gene is TRBJ1-2, the V gene TRBV7-2; D unresolved. The CDR3 covers 15 residues. Deletions cut 5 bases from V and 4 bases from J, with 17 bases between. The germline CDR1 and CDR2 sequences are SGHTA and FQGNSA. CDR3 region: CASSTFAGQFYGYTF. In DNA, the CDR3 is TGTGCCAGCAGCACATTCGCCGGCCAGTTCTATGGCTACACCTTC.

This clonotype came up many times. A read error may account for a junction end that differs from germline. CDR3 amino acids: CASSLAGGHGTDTQYF. The CDR3, as DNA: TGTGCCAGCAGCTTAGCGGGGGGGCATGGCACAGATACGCAGTATTTT. J is TRBJ2-3 and V is TRBV12-3 or TRBV12-4; TRBD2 matches at 11 bases. This CDR3 region has 16 residues.

The chain recombines TRBV7-8 with TRBJ1-1, with a weak D call TRBD1 (6 bases). The V gene lost 3 bases and the J gene lost 4 bases, with 18 bases spanning the gap. The CDR3 is 16 amino acids. CDR1 is SGHVS, CDR2 FQNEAQ, per germline. This chain's CDR3 is CASSFSSRQGSTEAFF. In DNA form, the CDR3 reads TGTGCCAGCAGCTTTTCCTCGCGGCAGGGGAGCACTGAAGCTTTCTTT. Looking up the rest from reference TRBV7-8 and TRBJ1-1 gives the full variable domain: GAGVSQSPRYKVAKRGQDVALRCDPISGHVSLFWYQQALGQGPEFLTYFQNEAQLDKSGLPSDRFFAERPEGSVSTLKIQRTQQEDSAVYLCASSFSSRQGSTEAFFGQGTRLTVV.

This clonotype was seen a few times. The chain links TRBV6-2 or TRBV6-3 to TRBJ2-2; 7 bases are a match to TRBD1. The trim removed 0 bases at V and 0 bases at J, leaving 7 bases unmatched. From germline, CDR1 is MNHEY and CDR2 SVGEGT. The CDR3 contains 18 residues. The CDR3 sequence is CASSYSRDSLSNTGELFF. CDR3 nucleotide sequence: TGTGCCAGCAGTTACTCGAGGGACAGTCTTTCGAACACCGGGGAGCTGTTTTTT.

This clonotype is medium-sized in the sample. The chain employs TRBV6-2 or TRBV6-3 and TRBJ1-1; the D is unclear. V was cut by 2 bases and J by 5 bases, with 6 bases left in between. This CDR3 comprises 12 residues. Germline V gene data show CDR1 as MNHEY and CDR2 as SVGEGT. The CDR3 protein is CASSYGRTEAFF. Here the CDR3 DNA reads TGTGCCAGCAGTTACGGGAGAACTGAAGCTTTCTTT.

This clonotype was seen more than once but under ten times. The J gene is TRBJ2-7, the V gene TRBV7-8; D is ambiguous. Germline values: CDR1 SGHVS, CDR2 FQNEAQ. The CDR3 consists of 14 residues. Trimming removed 0 bases from V and 3 bases from J, with 9 bases in between. CDR3 sequence reads: CASSLASADYEQYF. In DNA form, the CDR3 reads TGTGCCAGCAGCTTAGCGAGTGCGGACTACGAGCAGTACTTC. Variable domain in full (rest from reference TRBV7-8 and TRBJ2-7): GAGVSQSPRYKVAKRGQDVALRCDPISGHVSLFWYQQALGQGPEFLTYFQNEAQLDKSGLPSDRFFAERPEGSVSTLKIQRTQQEDSAVYLCASSLASADYEQYFGPGTRLTVT.

As for this clonotype: The conserved phenylalanine or tryptophan is not found at the CDR3 terminus, so this likely reflects a read error. V usage is TRBV11-2 and J usage is TRBJ2-1; no firm D call. Per germline, CDR1 SGHAT and CDR2 FQNNGV. The CDR3 is 15 amino acids. Trimming removed 5 bases from V and 3 bases from J, with 14 bases in between. DNA for the CDR3: TGTGCCAGCAGCATCGCCCCCCGGAGCTACAATGAGCAGTTCTCC. Its protein product is CASSIAPRSYNEQFS.